These 25 T cell receptor beta chains were sequenced from one sample in a study of T-cell memory formation after mild COVID-19. TCRdb re-analysed the 5' RACE reads in MiXCR, keeping a single row per CDR3 protein. Seen here are around 320,000 distinct CDR3 sequences, just under 20% observed once, and the top ten hold around 21%. The sample was PBMCs or a T cell subset sorted from them (not recorded which). These receptors all stem from a man younger than 35 who had mild COVID-19 (a few samples of this study predate the infection). Cell type and time point are not known.

V is TRBV12-3 or TRBV12-4 and J is TRBJ1-1, with 7 bases lining up with TRBD1. The CDR3 extends over 15 amino acids. Trimming at V came to 5 bases and at J to 0 bases, leaving 6 bases not matched to a gene. Here the CDR3 reads CASSKGGSMNTEAFF. The CDR3 DNA follows: TGTGCCAGCAGTAAAGGGGGCTCGATGAACACTGAAGCTTTCTTT.

At least ten counts were recorded for this clonotype. This chain joins TRBV7-2 and TRBJ2-1; TRBD1 matches at 10 bases. The CDR3 extends over 15 amino acids. The V segment lost 4 bases and the J segment 6 bases; nucleotides outside the gene matches: 6. Germline CDR1 reads SGHTA; CDR2 reads FQGNSA. CDR3 loop: CASSSTGTGVNEQFF. The CDR3 nucleotides are TGTGCCAGCAGCTCCACCGGGACAGGGGTCAATGAGCAGTTCTTC.

This clonotype was seen at least ten times. The gene calls are TRBV5-1 and TRBJ1-1; 9 bases are shared with TRBD1. J was trimmed by 4 bases and V by 5 bases; bases with no gene match: 6. CDR1 SGHRS and CDR2 YFSETQ come from the germline V gene. The length of the CDR3 is 14 residues. The CDR3 coding sequence is TGCGCCAGCAGGCGCGGGACAGGGTCCACTGAAGCTTTCTTT. Amino acid sequence: CASRRGTGSTEAFF.

The V gene is TRBV7-2, the J gene TRBJ2-5, with 10 bases lining up with TRBD2. The CDR3 contains 15 residues. V gave up 0 bases and J gave up 5 bases; unmatched junction bases: 3. The V gene's germline CDR1 is SGHTA and CDR2 FQGNSA. The CDR3, as DNA: TGTGCCAGCAGCTTAGCTAGTAGCGGGGGGGAGACCCAGTACTTC. It yields the protein CASSLASSGGETQYF.

The V call is TRBV7-6, the J call TRBJ2-1, with a weak D call TRBD2 (6 bases). This CDR3 spans 17 amino acids. CDR1 is SGHVS and CDR2 is FNYEAQ in the germline V gene. Trimming took off 3 bases at V and 13 bases at J, with 28 bases between the two ends. CDR3 residues: CASSFSLQRVGSRAQFF. The CDR3 DNA reads as TGTGCCAGCAGCTTCTCTCTCCAGAGAGTCGGGAGTCGGGCACAGTTCTTC.

V gene TRBV6-4 combines with J gene TRBJ2-5, with a weak D call TRBD2 (6 bases). Looked up from germline, CDR1 is MRHNA and CDR2 is SNTAGT. CDR3 size: 13 residues. V was trimmed by 2 bases and J by 5 bases, leaving 9 bases between them. The CDR3 loop reads CASSDKGRETQYF. The CDR3 bases are TGTGCCAGCAGTGACAAAGGGAGGGAGACCCAGTACTTC.

This clonotype has at least ten counts. V is TRBV5-1 and J is TRBJ1-5; TRBD1 matches at 8 bases. Germline V gives CDR1 SGHRS, CDR2 YFSETQ. This CDR3 spans 15 amino acids. The V segment lost 4 bases and the J segment 2 bases; nucleotides outside the gene matches: 5. CDR3 nucleotide sequence: TGCGCCAGCAGCCCTGGACAGGGCGGCAATCAGCCCCAGCATTTT. It is translated as CASSPGQGGNQPQHF.

This chain links TRBV20-1 with TRBJ2-7; D may match TRBD1 or TRBD2 (5 bases each). The CDR3 totals 14 residues. V was cut by 6 bases and J by 2 bases, with 17 bases left in between. Germline lookup yields CDR1 DFQATT and CDR2 SNEGSKA (reference sequence). The CDR3 nucleotides are TGCAGTGCCACGGGCCGAGGGGACCCCTACGAGCAGTACGTC. Amino acids: CSATGRGDPYEQYV.

This clonotype was recorded at least ten times. V gene TRBV4-1 combines with J gene TRBJ2-7, with D unresolved. There are 11 residues in the CDR3. The V and J ends lost 2 bases and 7 bases respectively, with 6 bases between them. Germline V lookup: CDR1 MGHRA, CDR2 YSYEKL. Here the CDR3 reads CASSQFTEQYF. The DNA for the CDR3 is TGCGCCAGCAGCCAATTTACAGAGCAGTACTTC.

This clonotype was counted at least ten times. The V gene is TRBV7-9, the J gene TRBJ1-3; D gene ambiguous. From germline, CDR1 is SEHNR and CDR2 FQNEAQ (reference sequence). Trimming took off 3 bases at V and 7 bases at J, with 16 bases between the two ends. This CDR3 has 15 amino acids. CDR3 nucleotides: TGTGCCAGCAGCTTTTCTGGCCCGGATTCTAACACCATATATTTT. Translation: CASSFSGPDSNTIYF.

This sequence joins TRBV6-2 or TRBV6-3 and TRBJ2-2; 12 bases match TRBD2. There are 16 residues in the CDR3. Trimming at V came to 6 bases and at J to 4 bases, leaving 6 bases not matched to a gene. In germline, CDR1 is MNHEY, CDR2 SVGEGT. CDR3: CASRLRTSGVTGELFF. The CDR3 DNA is TGTGCCAGCAGGCTCCGGACTAGCGGGGTCACCGGGGAGCTGTTTTTT.

This clonotype was seen more than once but under ten times. This sequence joins TRBV4-3 and TRBJ2-6; 11 positions match TRBD2. After removal of 1 base from V and 1 base from J, the junction contained 3 bases not matched to a gene. Germline lookup yields CDR1 LGHNA and CDR2 YSLEER. The CDR3 length is 18 residues. CDR3 DNA sequence: TGCGCCAGCAGCCAAGTACCTAGCGGGGGGTCTGGGGCCAACGTCCTGACTTTC. Residues: CASSQVPSGGSGANVLTF.

This chain connects TRBV7-7 to TRBJ2-5; D is perhaps TRBD1 or TRBD2 (5 bases each). This CDR3 has 16 amino acids. V shed 1 base and J shed 4 bases, with 16 bases lying between them. The germline CDR1 and CDR2 sequences are SSHAT and FNYEAQ (reference sequence). The CDR3 loop is CASSLGSSRGPETQYF. CDR3 nucleotides: TGTGCCAGCAGCTTAGGTTCTAGCCGGGGACCAGAGACCCAGTACTTC. The full variable domain, with the rest looked up from reference TRBV7-7 and TRBJ2-5, is GAGVSQSPRYKVTKRGQDVTLRCDPISSHATLYWYQQALGQGPEFLTYFNYEAQPDKSGLPSDRFSAERPEGSISTLTIQRTEQRDSAMYRCASSLGSSRGPETQYFGPGTRLLVL.

This clonotype turned up a few times. The chain recombines TRBV4-1 with TRBJ1-1; D remains ambiguous. The V gene lost 1 base and the J gene lost 4 bases, with 7 bases spanning the gap. The CDR3 covers 13 residues. The V gene's germline CDR1 is MGHRA and CDR2 YSYEKL. The CDR3 DNA reads TGCGCCAGCAGCCAAGGGGATTTCACTGAAGCTTTCTTT. Translation gives CASSQGDFTEAFF.

This clonotype was recorded a few times. The chain recombines TRBV12-3 or TRBV12-4 with TRBJ1-4; D gene unclear. The CDR3 runs to 14 residues. Trimming shortened V by 6 bases and J by 5 bases, and 13 bases separated the two germline ends. This chain's CDR3 is CASREDVRNEKLFF. The CDR3 DNA reads TGTGCCAGCAGGGAGGACGTTCGCAATGAAAAACTGTTTTTT.

There are a few counts of this clonotype. V is TRBV7-9 and J is TRBJ2-5; tentative D call: TRBD2 (5 bases). In germline, CDR1 is SEHNR, CDR2 FQNEAQ (reference sequence). The V gene lost 4 bases and the J gene lost 4 bases, with 10 bases spanning the gap. The CDR3 runs 13 residues. The CDR3 bases are TGTGCCAGCAGCTCGAGGGCAGCAGAGACCCAGTACTTC. This gives the protein CASSSRAAETQYF.

This clonotype was seen only a few times. The chain links TRBV29-1 to TRBJ2-7; 9 bases agree with TRBD1. CDR1 and CDR2 from the germline V gene are SQVTM and ANQGSEA. J gave up 5 bases and V 4 bases, and 3 bases lay outside the gene matches. CDR3 length: 12 residues. CDR3 sequence: CSVVTGGNEQYF. In nucleotides, the CDR3 is TGCAGCGTTGTTACAGGGGGCAACGAGCAGTACTTC.

This clonotype has only a few counts. The chain uses TRBV7-9 and TRBJ2-1; TRBD2 matches at 10 bases. The ends lost 5 bases at V and 6 bases at J; junction bases unmatched: 4. The CDR3 is made up of 14 amino acids. Per germline, CDR1 SEHNR and CDR2 FQNEAQ (reference sequence). The CDR3 DNA sequence: TGTGCCAGCAGCCCTCTAGCGGGGGTCAATGAGCAGTTCTTC. It encodes CASSPLAGVNEQFF.

This clonotype was observed a handful of times. The chain links TRBV20-1 to TRBJ2-1; D is possibly TRBD2 (7 bases). Trimming removed 6 bases at V and 7 bases at J, with 16 bases between. Germline assignment: CDR1 DFQATT and CDR2 SNEGSKA (reference sequence). The CDR3 contains 13 residues. CDR3 residues: CSAGGGLINEQFF. The CDR3 DNA is TGCAGTGCCGGCGGGGGCCTAATAAATGAGCAGTTCTTC.

V is TRBV20-1 and J is TRBJ2-1; TRBD2 matches 8 bases. The CDR3 covers 14 residues. Unmatched junction bases numbered 8, after V lost 1 base and J lost 9 bases. CDR1 is DFQATT, CDR2 SNEGSKA, per germline (reference sequence). CDR3: CSARVSGGPAEQFF. Here the CDR3 DNA reads TGCAGTGCTAGAGTGAGCGGGGGCCCCGCTGAGCAGTTCTTC.

In DNA, the CDR3 is TGTGCCAGCAGCTTAGGTCCAGGGGGTGGCTATGGCTACACCTTC. Translation: CASSLGPGGGYGYTF. V and J are TRBV7-6 and TRBJ1-2; TRBD1 agrees at 7 bases. Germline values: CDR1 SGHVS, CDR2 FNYEAQ. Trimming removed 1 base from V and 4 bases from J; junction bases left unmatched: 6. The CDR3 loop spans 15 amino acids.

This clonotype was picked up many times. The rearrangement links TRBV5-1 to TRBJ1-2; D is undetermined. V lost 2 bases and J 8 bases, leaving 16 bases between the germline ends. The CDR3 is 14 residues long. Germline V CDR1 and CDR2: SGHRS, YFSETQ. CDR3 DNA: TGCGCCAGCAGCTTAACACCGGGAGCAAGAGGCTACACCTTC. It specifies CASSLTPGARGYTF. Combining the CDR3 with reference TRBV5-1 and TRBJ1-2 gives the whole variable domain KAGVTQTPRYLIKTRGQQVTLSCSPISGHRSVSWYQQTPGQGLQFLFEYFSETQRNKGNFPGRFSGRQFSNSRSEMNVSTLELGDSALYLCASSLTPGARGYTFGSGTRLTVV.

This clonotype has more than one count but fewer than ten. V and J are TRBV21-1 and TRBJ2-7; the DNA was not compared with TRBD2, the D call given in the table. TRBV21-1 is a recognized pseudogene. This CDR3 has 11 amino acids. DNA for the CDR3: TGTGCCAGCAGGGGACTGAGAGAGCAGTACGTC. It encodes CASRGLREQYV.

Only a few counts were recorded for this clonotype. The V call is TRBV3-1, the J call TRBJ1-6; no reliable D call. Trimming shortened V by 0 bases and J by 7 bases, and 16 bases separated the two germline ends. Per the germline V gene, CDR1 is LGHDT and CDR2 is YNNKEL (reference sequence). The CDR3 length is 17 residues. The CDR3 region is CASSQDVKQRGNSPLHF. The CDR3 DNA sequence: TGTGCCAGCAGCCAAGATGTTAAGCAAAGAGGCAATTCACCCCTCCACTTT.

The sample holds a few counts of this clonotype. V gene TRBV12-3 or TRBV12-4 combines with J gene TRBJ1-5; no clear D gene. The V end was cut by 4 bases, the J end by 6 bases, with 7 bases between. The CDR3 runs 12 residues. CDR3 amino acids: CASSWYPQPQHF. The CDR3 DNA is TGTGCCAGCAGTTGGTACCCTCAGCCCCAGCATTTT.